Described below is a single T cell receptor (beta chain) sequence and its context. Blood was drawn once from each donor into heparinised tubes. The draws averaged roughly 120 mL. The data are from a study of beta chain features in type 1 diabetes. The germline V gene encodes CDR1 SGHTA and CDR2 FQGNSA. With 2 bases removed from V and 6 bases from J, the gap between germline ends came to 8 bases. The CDR3 consists of 12 residues. Sequenced material consisted of expressed TCRB transcripts (all of the isolated RNA was reverse transcribed). About 3.6 million reads was the average for naive, central memory and regulatory T cell samples. TCRdb's table, derived via immunoSEQ multiplex PCR, lists solely in-frame clones and lacks some. The sample consists of hundreds of thousands of clones, 68% of them appearing once.

This chain connects TRBV7-2 to TRBJ2-7; D is unclear. The TCR originated in a man aged 30 to 45 in good health. Sequenced sample: naive CD4+ T cells from blood. The CDR3 coding sequence is TGTGCCAGCAGCTTATGGGTTAGCGAGCAGTACTTC. This sequence encodes CASSLWVSEQYF.